Sequencing of this T cell receptor beta chain was carried out in a study of blood T cell repertoires in COVID-19. Two negative PCRs, clearance, or symptom resolution had been documented for recovered Cohort 3 donors. V gave up 10 bases and J gave up 5 bases, with 17 bases separating them. Germline CDR1 LNHDA, CDR2 SQIVND (reference sequence). The CDR3 runs to 14 residues. The table came from immunoSEQ multiplex PCR; TCRdb's copy has only in-frame clones and leaves some out. In the table there are 190,000 or so clones, roughly 87% of which are singletons. This TCR derives from a woman aged 25 to 39 who had recovered from COVID-19. The genes are TRBV19 and TRBJ1-4; weak D call: TRBD1 (5 bases). Source material: PBMCs or T cells enriched from blood (not recorded which). This CDR3 reads CATCLMGRNEKLFF. CDR3 DNA sequence: TGTGCCACCTGCTTAATGGGGCGGAATGAAAAACTGTTTTTT.